This TCR beta chain was retrieved from a study of metastatic and nonmetastatic thyroid tumors. Across the whole study: Repertoires of blood and of tissue (tumor or nodule) from malignant and benign thyroid patients were compared.

Findings of the study overall: Malignant thyroid tumors reportedly had TCR beta diversity that was significantly higher than in benign nodules, in blood and tumor.

Methods used by the authors: Across clinicopathological groups, CDR3 differences served as the basis for building a distant-metastasis classifier for papillary thyroid cancer. TCRdb redid the clone calls on the PCR reads using MiXCR. It is TCRdb's table, rather than the study itself, that gives the V and J calls and clone size. The sample holds 25,000 to 35,000 clones, about a sixth seen once. As concerns this clone: The antigen remains unidentified.

This CDR3 spans 16 amino acids. V lost 0 bases and J 4 bases, leaving 13 bases between the germline ends. Per germline, CDR1 SGHAT and CDR2 FQNNGV. Until they underwent thyroid surgery, no patient had received any treatment. This sequence originates from a female donor with papillary thyroid cancer or a benign thyroid nodule (not recorded which). Some clones in this sample may be carry-over from other donors' samples. The sample was blood. This chain uses TRBV11-2 with TRBJ2-1; no clear D gene. The CDR3 protein is CASSLDLGGPYNEQFF. The CDR3 DNA reads as TGTGCCAGCAGCTTAGATCTTGGTGGACCTTACAATGAGCAGTTCTTC.